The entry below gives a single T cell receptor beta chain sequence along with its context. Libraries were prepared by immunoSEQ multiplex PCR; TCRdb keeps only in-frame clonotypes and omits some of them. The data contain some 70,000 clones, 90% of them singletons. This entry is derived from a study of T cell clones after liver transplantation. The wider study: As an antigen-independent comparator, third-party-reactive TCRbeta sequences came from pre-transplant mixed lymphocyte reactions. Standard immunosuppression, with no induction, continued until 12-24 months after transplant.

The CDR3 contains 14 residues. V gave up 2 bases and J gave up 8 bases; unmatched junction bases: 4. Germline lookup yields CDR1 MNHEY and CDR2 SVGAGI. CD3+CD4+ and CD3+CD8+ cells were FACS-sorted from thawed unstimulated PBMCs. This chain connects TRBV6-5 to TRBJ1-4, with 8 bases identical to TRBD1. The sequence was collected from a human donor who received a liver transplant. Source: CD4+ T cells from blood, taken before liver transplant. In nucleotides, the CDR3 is TGTGCCAGCAGTTACGGACAGGGTGAGGAAAAACTGTTTTTT. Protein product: CASSYGQGEEKLFF.